This note documents a single T cell receptor beta chain sequence. Its antigen is not identified. Primers for the PCR totalled 60 Vbeta and 13 Jbeta. Profiled with immunoSEQ multiplex PCR; TCRdb holds only in-frame clones, not every one. The sample has roughly 100,000 clones, about three quarters seen once. The CDR3 length is 18 residues. With 5 bases removed from V and 0 bases from J, the gap between germline ends came to 20 bases. The germline V gene encodes CDR1 SGHVS and CDR2 FQNEAQ. This sample is part of a study of cytomegalovirus exposure and HLA in healthy donors. Study in general: Drawn from HLA-typed donors, about 85 million unique TCRs were held in an early data release. Study results and caveats: Most observed TCR sequences were rare, whereas some public TCRs were detected in many donors. In an earlier analysis, productive rearrangement rates for most beta V segments clustered near 87% or 30%. CMV serostatus was the sole immune exposure data available.

This receptor was taken from a man aged 60 to 75 in good health and CMV-seropositive. Sequencing used PBMCs. This chain uses TRBV7-8 with TRBJ1-5, with D maybe TRBD1 (5 bases). CDR3 nucleotide sequence: TGTGCCAGCAGCCCAGAGACGCAGGGATCTACTAGCAATCAGCCCCAGCATTTT. Translation gives CASSPETQGSTSNQPQHF.